The 9 T cell receptor beta chains below were found in one sample sequenced in a study of T cells in localized non-small cell lung cancer (dated by TCRdb to the early 2020s). Library preparation was by the immunoSEQ multiplex PCR assay. Imported from immuneACCESS, the table was reduced by TCRdb to in-frame sequences with V and J called. These copies leave out some clones; in studies compared against another copy, an unresolved V gene accounts for under half, and the cause of the remainder is not known. The sample profile shows 2,500 to 3,000 clones; about 25% of them were found once. The ten largest clones capture 12% to 15% of the sample. Sample: lung tumor tissue, taken before any cancer treatment. The source is a female donor older than 55 with stage I lung adenocarcinoma.

The chain couples TRBV25-1 to TRBJ2-1, with 9 nucleotides matching TRBD2. Germline values: CDR1 MGHDK, CDR2 SYGVNS. The CDR3 extends over 14 amino acids. The ends lost 4 bases at V and 5 bases at J; junction bases unmatched: 3. This CDR3 reads CASSVASGNNEQFF. As DNA, the CDR3 is TGTGCCAGCAGTGTGGCTAGCGGGAACAATGAGCAGTTCTTC. Looking up the rest from reference TRBV25-1 and TRBJ2-1 gives the full variable domain: EADIYQTPRYLVIGTGKKITLECSQTMGHDKMYWYQQDPGMELHLIHYSYGVNSTEKGDLSSESTVSRIRTEHFPLTLESARPSHTSQYLCASSVASGNNEQFFGPGTRLTVL.

The chain is built from TRBV10-2 and TRBJ2-7; maybe TRBD2 (5 bases). Trimming left V 2 bases short and J 3 bases short, with 8 bases between. Germline V lookup: CDR1 WSHSY, CDR2 SAAADI. CDR3 length equals 13 residues. CDR3 amino acids: CASSEGLIYEQYF. The CDR3 DNA reads as TGCGCCAGCAGTGAGGGACTCATCTACGAGCAGTACTTC.

CDR3 coding DNA: TGTGCCAGCAGTCGGACAGGGCCCAGCTCCTATAATTCACCCCTCCACTTT. This codes for CASSRTGPSSYNSPLHF. The gene calls are TRBV6-8 and TRBJ1-6; 8 positions match TRBD1. This CDR3 spans 17 amino acids. V was pared by 5 bases and J by 0 bases, with 6 bases of the junction left unmatched. Germline V CDR1 and CDR2: MNHGY, SAAAGT.

The chain joins TRBV19 to TRBJ2-7; 8 bases are shared with TRBD1. J gave up 1 base and V 6 bases, and 5 bases lay outside the gene matches. Germline assignment: CDR1 LNHDA and CDR2 SQIVND (reference sequence). The CDR3 covers 14 residues. CDR3 loop: CASSLGQASYEQYF. The DNA for the CDR3 is TGTGCCAGTAGCCTGGGACAGGCTTCCTACGAGCAGTACTTC.

By sample fraction, this clone is large (0.1 to 1%). The genes are TRBV6-8 and TRBJ1-5; 11 bases agree with TRBD1. Germline V gene sequence: CDR1 MNHGY, CDR2 SAAAGT. The CDR3 is 15 amino acids. V lost 6 bases to trimming and J lost 3 bases; unmatched junction nucleotides: 4. CDR3 in DNA: TGTGCCAGCAGGAGGGACAGGGGGGACAATCAGCCCCAGCATTTT. Translation gives CASRRDRGDNQPQHF.

The chain links TRBV19 to TRBJ1-5; D uncertain. Germline V gives CDR1 LNHDA, CDR2 SQIVND (reference sequence). This CDR3 has 14 residues. V gave up 6 bases and J gave up 0 bases, with 9 bases separating them. DNA of the CDR3: TGTGCCAGTAGCCTACAAAATAGCAATCAGCCCCAGCATTTT. It is translated as CASSLQNSNQPQHF.

By sample fraction, this clone is medium-sized. The rearrangement links TRBV6-8 to TRBJ1-1, with TRBD1 identical over 9 bases. Looked up from germline, CDR1 is MNHGY and CDR2 is SAAAGT. The length of the CDR3 is 13 residues. The junction had 1 base not matched to a gene; V was cut back by 7 bases and J by 1 base. The CDR3 sequence is CASMGQGNTEAFF. DNA for the CDR3: TGTGCCAGCATGGGACAGGGGAACACTGAAGCTTTCTTT.

This chain uses TRBV2 with TRBJ2-1; D is possibly TRBD2 (6 bases). Germline CDR1 and CDR2: SNHLY and FYNNEI. V was clipped by 6 bases and J by 4 bases, with 16 bases between them. The CDR3 is made up of 15 amino acids. The CDR3 bases are TGTGCCAGCAGGACGGGGCGGGGCGCGTACAATGAGCAGTTCTTC. This gives the protein CASRTGRGAYNEQFF.

This clone was recorded a few times. J is TRBJ1-1 and V is TRBV9; D not resolved. V lost 3 bases and J 0 bases, leaving 6 bases between the germline ends. This CDR3 is 13 amino acids long. Germline V lookup: CDR1 SGDLS, CDR2 YYNGEE. CDR3 in DNA: TGTGCCAGCAGCGCTCTAATGAACACTGAAGCTTTCTTT. Its protein is CASSALMNTEAFF.